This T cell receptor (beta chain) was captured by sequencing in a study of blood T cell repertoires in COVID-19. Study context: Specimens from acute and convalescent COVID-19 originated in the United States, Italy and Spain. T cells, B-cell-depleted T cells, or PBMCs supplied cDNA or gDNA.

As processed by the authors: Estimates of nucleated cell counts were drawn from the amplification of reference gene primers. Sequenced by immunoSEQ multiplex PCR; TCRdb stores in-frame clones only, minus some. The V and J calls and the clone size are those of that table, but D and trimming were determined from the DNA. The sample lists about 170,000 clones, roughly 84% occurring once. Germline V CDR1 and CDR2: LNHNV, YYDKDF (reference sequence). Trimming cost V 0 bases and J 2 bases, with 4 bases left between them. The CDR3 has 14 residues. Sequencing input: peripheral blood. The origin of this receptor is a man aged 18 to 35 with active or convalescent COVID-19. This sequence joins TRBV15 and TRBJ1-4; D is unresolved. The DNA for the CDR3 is TGTGCCACCAGCAGAGATCGGACTAATGAAAAACTGTTTTTT. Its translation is CATSRDRTNEKLFF.